A single sample gave rise to the 4 T cell receptor beta chains below, sequenced in a study of CD8 T cells in ankylosing spondylitis. Via MiXCR, TCRdb re-called the 5' RACE reads, giving one row per CDR3 protein. The table lists some 220,000 distinct CDR3 sequences, over 7% of them singletons. Sequenced input: blood, either unsorted or a sorted T cell fraction (not recorded which). These receptors were taken from a female donor with ankylosing spondylitis or in good health (not recorded which).

This clonotype was seen ten or more times. The V call is TRBV12-3 or TRBV12-4, the J call TRBJ1-3; D call uncertain. Trimming cost V 6 bases and J 0 bases, with 12 bases left between them. This CDR3 has 15 residues. The CDR3: CASSPTISSGNTIYF. CDR3 DNA: TGTGCCAGCAGCCCCACTATTAGCTCTGGAAACACCATATATTTT.

The rearrangement uses TRBV10-3 and TRBJ2-2; D is unresolved. Trimming left V 11 bases short and J 0 bases short, with 13 bases between. CDR1 is ENHRY and CDR2 is SYGVKD in the germline V gene. There are 14 residues in the CDR3. This CDR3 is CAARPTSNTGELFF. The CDR3 DNA reads TGTGCCGCAAGGCCTACCTCGAACACCGGGGAGCTGTTTTTT.

A note on this clonotype: A much larger clonotype is one base distant, so this may be a read error. V is TRBV12-1 and J is TRBJ1-6; no DNA check was done on the table's D call, TRBD1. TRBV12-1 is deemed a pseudogene. The CDR3 loop spans 18 amino acids. The CDR3 coding sequence is TGTGCCAGCTCACCGCGGTCCCCAGACGGGGGTTATAATTCACCCCTCCACTTT. The encoded protein is CASSPRSPDGGYNSPLHF.

This clonotype appeared many times. The rearrangement joins TRBV29-1 to TRBJ2-1; D possibly corresponds to TRBD1 (6 bases). Germline V gives CDR1 SQVTM, CDR2 ANQGSEA. This CDR3 is built from 14 residues. The V end lost 4 bases, the J end lost 5 bases, and 15 bases lay between the germline ends. The CDR3 is CSVVSPGVDNEQFF. The CDR3 DNA is TGCAGCGTTGTGAGTCCAGGGGTAGACAATGAGCAGTTCTTC.